The 13 T cell receptor beta chains presented below share a single source sample, sequenced in a study of shared clonotypes between healthy human individuals. Clones were read by immunoSEQ multiplex PCR, and TCRdb kept only the in-frame ones, dropping some. The repertoire holds about 2 million clones, with about 95% as singletons. Sequencing was carried out using naive CD4+ T cells sorted from blood. Subset defined: CD45RA+ positively selected. These receptors were obtained from a man aged 18 to 29 in good health.

This chain uses TRBV29-1 with TRBJ2-3; D not certain. Germline loops: CDR1 SQVTM, CDR2 ANQGSEA. The length of the CDR3 is 11 residues. V lost 5 bases to trimming and J lost 4 bases, with 7 bases between them. CDR3 in DNA: TGCAGCGTTTATTCCTCAGATACGCAGTATTTT. Translated, it gives CSVYSSDTQYF.

The J gene is TRBJ2-3, the V gene TRBV5-6; TRBD2 might be the D (6 bases). The CDR3 consists of 15 residues. The germline V and J ends were trimmed by 4 bases and 1 base, with 13 bases remaining between them. Germline V gene data show CDR1 as SGHDT and CDR2 as YYEEEE. The CDR3 sequence: CASSPRGRGTDTQYF. The DNA of the CDR3 is TGTGCCAGCAGCCCTCGGGGGAGAGGCACAGATACGCAGTATTTT. Filled out from reference TRBV5-6 and TRBJ2-3, the complete variable domain reads DAGVTQSPTHLIKTRGQQVTLRCSPKSGHDTVSWYQQALGQGPQFIFQYYEEEERQRGNFPDRFSGHQFPNYSSELNVNALLLGDSALYLCASSPRGRGTDTQYFGPGTRLTVL.

There are many counts of this clone. The chain uses TRBV7-9 and TRBJ1-1; D unclear. Trimming took off 5 bases at V and 5 bases at J, with 12 bases between the two ends. The CDR3 totals 13 residues. The germline gives CDR1 SEHNR, CDR2 FQNEAQ (reference sequence). Written as DNA, the CDR3 is TGTGCCAGCAGCCCCGTGGGTTTTACTGAAGCTTTCTTT. It translates to CASSPVGFTEAFF.

The chain links TRBV11-2 to TRBJ2-5, with D hard to call. CDR3 length: 13 residues. V dropped 7 bases and J dropped 1 base, with 10 bases sitting between them. CDR1 is SGHAT, CDR2 FQNNGV, per germline. CDR3 region: CASTVGSQETQYF. CDR3 DNA sequence: TGTGCCAGCACCGTGGGCTCCCAAGAGACCCAGTACTTC. Based on the CDR3 plus reference TRBV11-2 and TRBJ2-5, the full variable domain is EAGVAQSPRYKIIEKRQSVAFWCNPISGHATLYWYQQILGQGPKLLIQFQNNGVVDDSQLPKDRFSAERLKGVDSTLKIQPAKLEDSAVYLCASTVGSQETQYFGPGTRLLVL.

As to this clone: The same CDR3 can be traced to other DNA sequences in this sample. This sequence joins TRBV30 and TRBJ2-1, with D uncertain. The CDR3 extends over 11 amino acids. With 0 bases removed from V and 5 bases from J, the gap between germline ends came to 2 bases. CDR1 and CDR2 from the germline V gene are GTSNPN and SVGIG (reference sequence). CDR3 protein: CAWSVNNEQFF. CDR3 bases: TGTGCCTGGAGTGTAAACAATGAGCAGTTCTTC.

This clone was seen a handful of times. This sample includes further DNA sequences coding for the same CDR3. The V and J genes are TRBV5-1 and TRBJ2-2, with 7 bases that match TRBD2. Germline CDR1 and CDR2: SGHRS and YFSETQ. V shed 1 base and J 2 bases; nucleotides not matched to a gene: 2. The CDR3 covers 15 residues. The CDR3 is CASSLPSGNTGELFF. The CDR3 DNA reads as TGCGCCAGCAGCTTGCCTAGCGGCAACACCGGGGAGCTGTTTTTT.

This clone is a singleton in its sample. The chain couples TRBV6-1 to TRBJ2-3; 8 nucleotides match TRBD2. This CDR3 region has 14 residues. Losses at the gene ends were 8 bases for V and 2 bases for J; bases not matched to a gene: 6. Germline CDR1 and CDR2: MNHNS and SASEGT. CDR3 nucleotides: TGTGCCAGCCGGGCGGGAGGTTCCACAGATACGCAGTATTTT. This encodes CASRAGGSTDTQYF.

This rearrangement joins TRBV7-9 to TRBJ2-7, with a weak D call TRBD1 (6 bases). This CDR3 region has 14 residues. V lost 5 bases, J lost 2 bases, and 13 bases lay in between. Germline V lookup: CDR1 SEHNR, CDR2 FQNEAQ (reference sequence). As DNA, the CDR3 is TGTGCCAGCAGCGAAGCAGGACAGACCTACGAGCAGTACTTC. It codes for CASSEAGQTYEQYF.

This chain joins TRBV5-1 and TRBJ2-4; 7 nucleotides agree with TRBD2. The CDR3 runs to 15 residues. V lost 4 bases to trimming and J lost 5 bases; unmatched junction nucleotides: 9. Looked up from germline, CDR1 is SGHRS and CDR2 is YFSETQ. The CDR3, as DNA: TGCGCCAGCAGCATCAGCGGGATTCATGAAAACATTCAGTACTTC. As protein: CASSISGIHENIQYF.

This chain uses TRBV10-3 with TRBJ2-3; 9 bases fit TRBD1. V dropped 7 bases and J dropped 2; count of bases not matched to a gene: 22. CDR3 length: 20 residues. Germline lookup yields CDR1 ENHRY and CDR2 SYGVKD. As DNA, the CDR3 is TGTGCCATCAAGGAGGGGGGACAGGGAACTCGGCGGGTGACCACAGATACGCAGTATTTT. Protein product: CAIKEGGQGTRRVTTDTQYF.

This chain uses TRBV18 with TRBJ1-4; 8 positions agree with TRBD1. The CDR3 is 16 residues long. The V gene end was trimmed by 3 bases and the J gene end by 7 bases; junction bases not matched to a gene: 10. Germline V CDR1 and CDR2: KGHSH, LQKENI. The CDR3 DNA sequence: TGTGCCAGCTCACCGACGGCCGGGACAGGAGGTGAAAAACTGTTTTTT. Its translation is CASSPTAGTGGEKLFF.

J is TRBJ1-4 and V is TRBV6-6; 7 nucleotides agree with TRBD1. This CDR3 is 14 amino acids long. V shed 0 bases, J shed 6 bases, and the junction held 1 base outside the gene matches. Germline assignment: CDR1 MNHNY and CDR2 SVGAGI (reference sequence). The CDR3, as DNA: TGTGCCAGCAGTTACTCGACAGGGTATGAAAAACTGTTTTTT. It encodes CASSYSTGYEKLFF.

The V and J genes are TRBV5-1 and TRBJ2-5; TRBD2 aligns across 9 bases. The CDR3 runs 16 residues. After removal of 1 base from V and 4 bases from J, the junction contained 8 bases not matched to a gene. Germline lookup yields CDR1 SGHRS and CDR2 YFSETQ. CDR3 sequence reads: CASSLSVSGGVETQYF. The CDR3 DNA follows: TGCGCCAGCAGCTTGAGCGTTAGCGGGGGAGTAGAGACCCAGTACTTC.